The rows below give T cell receptor beta chains drawn from one sample of a study of T cell repertoires in cytomegalovirus infection. For these TCRs, the target antigens are not known. MiXCR, run by TCRdb on the reads, gives a single entry per CDR3 protein. The data show approximately 990,000 distinct CDR3 sequences, with around 32% seen just once and over 11% held by the top ten. The sample consisted of cultured CD8+ T cells from PBMCs, taken from culture after CMV antigen stimulation. The receptors stem from a human donor in good health (CMV status not recorded). Some clones in this sample may be carry-over from other donors' samples. CDR3s include the opening cysteine and the closing phenylalanine or tryptophan. The order of the fields is clone size, J gene, V gene, D gene, CDR3 protein, CDR3 DNA. D genes are given only for firm matches. Clone sizes are given selectively: once, few, many, or a class where the clone is expanded.

clone size: once
J gene: TRBJ2-4
V gene: TRBV6-1
D gene: .
CDR3 protein: CASKGGENIQYF
CDR3 DNA: TGTGCCAGCAAGGGGGGGGAAAACATTCAGTACTTC

clone size: .
J gene: TRBJ1-1
V gene: TRBV4-2
D gene: TRBD1
CDR3 protein: CASSLIAGTGDTEAFF
CDR3 DNA: TGTGCCAGCAGCCTCATAGCCGGGACAGGGGACACTGAAGCTTTCTTT

clone size: many
J gene: TRBJ1-6
V gene: TRBV28
D gene: .
CDR3 protein: CASLDVGSPLHF
CDR3 DNA: TGTGCCAGCCTCGACGTGGGTTCACCCCTCCACTTT

clone size: .
J gene: TRBJ1-1
V gene: TRBV19
D gene: .
CDR3 protein: CASSIPTGRTEAFF
CDR3 DNA: TGTGCCAGTAGTATTCCGACAGGTCGAACTGAAGCTTTCTTT

clone size: .
J gene: TRBJ2-2
V gene: TRBV2
D gene: .
CDR3 protein: CASNDRTGELFF
CDR3 DNA: TGTGCCAGCAACGACAGGACCGGGGAGCTGTTTTTT

clone size: few
J gene: TRBJ2-1
V gene: TRBV12-3/TRBV12-4
D gene: TRBD1
CDR3 protein: CASSPSGTGAYNEQFF
CDR3 DNA: TGTGCCAGCAGCCCCTCCGGGACAGGGGCTTACAATGAGCAGTTCTTC

clone size: .
J gene: TRBJ2-7
V gene: TRBV7-9
D gene: .
CDR3 protein: CASSPGLSEQYF
CDR3 DNA: TGTGCCAGCTCCCCGGGGCTCAGCGAGCAGTACTTC

clone size: .
J gene: TRBJ2-3
V gene: TRBV19
D gene: TRBD2
CDR3 protein: CASTVVAGSTDTQYF
CDR3 DNA: TGTGCCAGTACGGTCGTAGCGGGAAGTACGGATACGCAGTATTTT

clone size: .
J gene: TRBJ2-2
V gene: TRBV6-6
D gene: .
CDR3 protein: CASSQRETGAQRGELFF
CDR3 DNA: TGTGCCAGCAGCCAAAGGGAGACAGGAGCACAAAGGGGGGAGCTGTTTTTT

clone size: .
J gene: TRBJ2-1
V gene: TRBV12-5
D gene: .
CDR3 protein: CASGLATRVIGESYNEQFF
CDR3 DNA: TGTGCTAGTGGTTTGGCAACCAGGGTTATAGGGGAATCCTACAATGAGCAGTTCTTC

clone size: .
J gene: TRBJ2-7
V gene: TRBV20-1
D gene: TRBD2
CDR3 protein: CSARELAGGDYEQYF
CDR3 DNA: TGCAGTGCTAGAGAGCTAGCGGGGGGAGACTACGAGCAGTACTTC